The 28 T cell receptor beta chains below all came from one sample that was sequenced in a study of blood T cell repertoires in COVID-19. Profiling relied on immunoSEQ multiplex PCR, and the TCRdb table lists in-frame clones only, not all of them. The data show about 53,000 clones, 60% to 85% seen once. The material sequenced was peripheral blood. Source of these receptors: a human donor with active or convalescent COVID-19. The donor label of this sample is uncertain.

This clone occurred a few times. CDR3 protein: CASSVGSVSTDTQYF. In nucleotides, the CDR3 is TGTGCCAGCAGCGTAGGTAGCGTTAGCACAGATACGCAGTATTTT. The gene calls are TRBV9 and TRBJ2-3; D possibly corresponds to TRBD2 (5 bases). CDR1 is SGDLS, CDR2 YYNGEE, per germline. The CDR3 contains 15 residues. The ends were cut back, 0 bases at V and 0 bases at J, with 8 bases in the middle. The full variable domain, rest sourced from reference TRBV9 and TRBJ2-3, is DSGVTQTPKHLITATGQRVTLRCSPRSGDLSVYWYQQSLDQGLQFLIQYYNGEERAKGNILERFSAQQFPDLHSELNLSSLELGDSALYFCASSVGSVSTDTQYFGPGTRLTVL.

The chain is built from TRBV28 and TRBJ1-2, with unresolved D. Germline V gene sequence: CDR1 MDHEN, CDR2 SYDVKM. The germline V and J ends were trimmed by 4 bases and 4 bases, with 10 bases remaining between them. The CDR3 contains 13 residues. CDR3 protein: CASSSSSGYGYTF. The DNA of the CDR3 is TGTGCCAGCAGTTCATCGTCCGGCTATGGCTACACCTTC.

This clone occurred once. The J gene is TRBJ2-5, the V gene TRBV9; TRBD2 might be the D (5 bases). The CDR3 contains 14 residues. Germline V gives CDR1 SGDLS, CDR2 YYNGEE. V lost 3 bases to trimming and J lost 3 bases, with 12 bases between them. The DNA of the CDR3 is TGTGCCAGCAGCGCCGGACTGTTGGAAGAGACCCAGTACTTC. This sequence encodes CASSAGLLEETQYF.

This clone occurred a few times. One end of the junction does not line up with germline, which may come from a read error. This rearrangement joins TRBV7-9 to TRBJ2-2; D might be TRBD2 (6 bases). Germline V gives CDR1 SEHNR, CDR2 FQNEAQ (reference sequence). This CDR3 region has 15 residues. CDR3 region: CASSLDLAKTGELFF. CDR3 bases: TGTGCCAGCAGCTTAGATCTAGCGAAAACCGGGGAGCTGTTTTTT. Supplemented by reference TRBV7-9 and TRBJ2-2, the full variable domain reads DTGVSQNPRHKITKRGQNVTFRCDPISEHNRLYWYRQTLGQGPEFLTYFQNEAQLEKSRLLSDRFSAERPKGSFSTLEIQRTEQGDSAMYLCASSLDLAKTGELFFGEGSRLTVL.

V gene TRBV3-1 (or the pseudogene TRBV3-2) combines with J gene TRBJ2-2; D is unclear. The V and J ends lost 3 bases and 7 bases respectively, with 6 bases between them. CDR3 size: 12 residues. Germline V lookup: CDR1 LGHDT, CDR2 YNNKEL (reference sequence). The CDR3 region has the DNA TGTGCCAGCAGCCACGAGGACGGGGAGCTGTTTTTT. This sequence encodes CASSHEDGELFF.

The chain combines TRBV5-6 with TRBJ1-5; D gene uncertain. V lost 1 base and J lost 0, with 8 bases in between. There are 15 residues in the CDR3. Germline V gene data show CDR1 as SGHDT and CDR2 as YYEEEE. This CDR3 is CASSLLGSSNQPQHF. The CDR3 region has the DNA TGTGCCAGCAGCTTGCTCGGGTCTAGCAATCAGCCCCAGCATTTT. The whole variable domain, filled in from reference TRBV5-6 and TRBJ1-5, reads DAGVTQSPTHLIKTRGQQVTLRCSPKSGHDTVSWYQQALGQGPQFIFQYYEEEERQRGNFPDRFSGHQFPNYSSELNVNALLLGDSALYLCASSLLGSSNQPQHFGDGTRLSIL.

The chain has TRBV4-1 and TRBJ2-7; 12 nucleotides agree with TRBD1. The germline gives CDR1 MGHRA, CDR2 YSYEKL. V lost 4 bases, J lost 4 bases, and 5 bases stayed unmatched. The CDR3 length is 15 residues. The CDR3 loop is CASSPPGQGAYEQYF. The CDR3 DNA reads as TGCGCCAGCAGCCCTCCGGGACAGGGGGCGTACGAGCAGTACTTC.

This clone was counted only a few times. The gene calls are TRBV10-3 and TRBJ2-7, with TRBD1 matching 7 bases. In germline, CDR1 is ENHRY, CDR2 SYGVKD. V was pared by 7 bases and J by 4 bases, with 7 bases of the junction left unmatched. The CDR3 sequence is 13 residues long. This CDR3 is CAITDRAKYEQYF. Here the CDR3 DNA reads TGTGCCATCACTGACAGGGCAAAATACGAGCAGTACTTC.

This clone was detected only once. The CDR3 sequence is CAISLGGTEAFF. CDR3 DNA sequence: TGTGCCATCAGTCTAGGGGGCACTGAAGCTTTCTTT. This chain links TRBV10-3 with TRBJ1-1, with D perhaps matching TRBD1 (6 bases). V dropped 5 bases and J dropped 4 bases, with 8 bases sitting between them. The CDR3 has 12 residues. Germline CDR1 and CDR2: ENHRY and SYGVKD.

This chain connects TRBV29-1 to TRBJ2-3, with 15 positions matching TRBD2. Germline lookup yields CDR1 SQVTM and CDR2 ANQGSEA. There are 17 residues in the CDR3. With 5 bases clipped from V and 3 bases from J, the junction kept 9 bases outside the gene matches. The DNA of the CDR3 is TGCAGCGTTCCCGGACTAGCGGGAGGGTTTGGGACAGATACGCAGTATTTT. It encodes CSVPGLAGGFGTDTQYF.

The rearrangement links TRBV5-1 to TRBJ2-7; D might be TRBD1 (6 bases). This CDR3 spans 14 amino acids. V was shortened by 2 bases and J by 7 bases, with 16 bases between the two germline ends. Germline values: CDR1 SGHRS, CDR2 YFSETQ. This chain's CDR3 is CASSFRGTMGEQYF. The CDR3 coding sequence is TGCGCCAGCAGCTTTAGAGGGACAATGGGAGAGCAGTACTTC. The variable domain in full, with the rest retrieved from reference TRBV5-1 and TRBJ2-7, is KAGVTQTPRYLIKTRGQQVTLSCSPISGHRSVSWYQQTPGQGLQFLFEYFSETQRNKGNFPGRFSGRQFSNSRSEMNVSTLELGDSALYLCASSFRGTMGEQYFGPGTRLTVT.

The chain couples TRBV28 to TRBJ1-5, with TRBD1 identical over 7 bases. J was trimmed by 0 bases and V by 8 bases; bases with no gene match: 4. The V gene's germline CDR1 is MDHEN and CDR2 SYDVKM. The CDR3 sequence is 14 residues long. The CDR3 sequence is CASAQGVSNQPQHF. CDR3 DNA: TGTGCCAGCGCGCAGGGGGTTAGCAATCAGCCCCAGCATTTT.

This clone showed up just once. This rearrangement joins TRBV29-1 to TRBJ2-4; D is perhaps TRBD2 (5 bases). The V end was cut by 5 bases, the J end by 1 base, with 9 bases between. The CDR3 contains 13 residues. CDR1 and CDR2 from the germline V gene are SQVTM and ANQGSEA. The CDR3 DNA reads TGCAGCGTTACTAGGATGGCCAAAAACATTCAGTACTTC. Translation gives CSVTRMAKNIQYF. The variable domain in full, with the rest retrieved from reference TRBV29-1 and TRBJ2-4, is SAVISQKPSRDICQRGTSLTIQCQVDSQVTMMFWYRQQPGQSLTLIATANQGSEATYESGFVIDKFPISRPNLTFSTLTVSNMSPEDSSIYLCSVTRMAKNIQYFGAGTRLSVL.

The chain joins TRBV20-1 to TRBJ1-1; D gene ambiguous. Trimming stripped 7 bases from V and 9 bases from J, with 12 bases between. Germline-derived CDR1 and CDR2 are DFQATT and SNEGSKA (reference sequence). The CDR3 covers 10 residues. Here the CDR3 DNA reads TGCAGTGTCGTACAGCTTAAAGCTTTCTTT. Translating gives CSVVQLKAFF.

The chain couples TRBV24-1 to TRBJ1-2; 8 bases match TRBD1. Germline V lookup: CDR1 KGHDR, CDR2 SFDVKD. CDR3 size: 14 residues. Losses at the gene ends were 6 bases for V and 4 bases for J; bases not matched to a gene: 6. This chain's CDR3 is CATSHQGAGYGYTF. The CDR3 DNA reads TGTGCCACCAGTCATCAGGGGGCAGGCTATGGCTACACCTTC.

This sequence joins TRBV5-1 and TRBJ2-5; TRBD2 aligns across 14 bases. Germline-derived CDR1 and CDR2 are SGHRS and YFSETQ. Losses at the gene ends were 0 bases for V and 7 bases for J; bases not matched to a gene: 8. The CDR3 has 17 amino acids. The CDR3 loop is CASSLEGTSGRSGTQYF. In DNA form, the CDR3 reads TGCGCCAGCAGCTTGGAAGGGACTAGCGGGAGATCCGGGACCCAGTACTTC.

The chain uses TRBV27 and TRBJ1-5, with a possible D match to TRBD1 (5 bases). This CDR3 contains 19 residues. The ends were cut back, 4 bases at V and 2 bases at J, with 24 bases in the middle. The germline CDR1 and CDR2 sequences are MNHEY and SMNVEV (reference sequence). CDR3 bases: TGTGCCAGCAGTTACCCGTATCGTGACCGGGGGGGAGGCAATCAGCCCCAGCATTTT. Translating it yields CASSYPYRDRGGGNQPQHF.

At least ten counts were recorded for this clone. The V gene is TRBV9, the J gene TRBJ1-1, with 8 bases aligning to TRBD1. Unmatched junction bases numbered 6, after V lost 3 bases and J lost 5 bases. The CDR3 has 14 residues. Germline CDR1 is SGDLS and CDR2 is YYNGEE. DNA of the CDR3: TGTGCCAGCAGCGCCGCAGGGGGCATGACTGAAGCTTTCTTT. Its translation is CASSAAGGMTEAFF.

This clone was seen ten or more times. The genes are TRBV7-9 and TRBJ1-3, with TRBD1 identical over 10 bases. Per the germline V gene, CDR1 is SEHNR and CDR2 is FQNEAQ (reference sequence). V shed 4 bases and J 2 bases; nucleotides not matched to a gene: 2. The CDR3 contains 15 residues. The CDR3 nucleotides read TGTGCCAGCAGCTGGGGACAGGGGACTGGAAACACCATATATTTT. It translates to CASSWGQGTGNTIYF.

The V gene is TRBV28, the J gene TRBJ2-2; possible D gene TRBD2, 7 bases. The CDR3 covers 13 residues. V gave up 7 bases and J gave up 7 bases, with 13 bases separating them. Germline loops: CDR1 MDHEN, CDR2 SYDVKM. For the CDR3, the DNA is TGTGCCAGCATTTGGGGGGGCGGCGGGGAGCTGTTTTTT. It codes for CASIWGGGGELFF.

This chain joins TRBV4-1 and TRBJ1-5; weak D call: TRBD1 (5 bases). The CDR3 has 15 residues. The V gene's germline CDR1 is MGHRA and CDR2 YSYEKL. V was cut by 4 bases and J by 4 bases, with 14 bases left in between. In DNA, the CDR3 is TGCGCCAGCAGCCGACCTGGGCAGGGTAATCAGCCCCAGCATTTT. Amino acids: CASSRPGQGNQPQHF.

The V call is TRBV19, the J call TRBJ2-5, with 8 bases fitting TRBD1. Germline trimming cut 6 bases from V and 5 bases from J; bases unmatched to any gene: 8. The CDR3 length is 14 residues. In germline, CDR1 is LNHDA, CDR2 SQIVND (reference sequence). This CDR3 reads CASRRAGGLETQYF. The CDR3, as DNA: TGTGCCAGTAGGAGGGCAGGGGGCTTGGAGACCCAGTACTTC. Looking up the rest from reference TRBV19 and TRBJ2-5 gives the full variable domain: DGGITQSPKYLFRKEGQNVTLSCEQNLNHDAMYWYRQDPGQGLRLIYYSQIVNDFQKGDIAEGYSVSREKKESFPLTVTSAQKNPTAFYLCASRRAGGLETQYFGPGTRLLVL.

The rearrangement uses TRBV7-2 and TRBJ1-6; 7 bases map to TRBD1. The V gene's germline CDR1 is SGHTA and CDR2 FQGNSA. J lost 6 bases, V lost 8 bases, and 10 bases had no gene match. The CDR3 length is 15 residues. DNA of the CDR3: TGTGCCAGCGTCCGGGACAGAGCTTCTAATTCACCCCTCCACTTT. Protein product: CASVRDRASNSPLHF.

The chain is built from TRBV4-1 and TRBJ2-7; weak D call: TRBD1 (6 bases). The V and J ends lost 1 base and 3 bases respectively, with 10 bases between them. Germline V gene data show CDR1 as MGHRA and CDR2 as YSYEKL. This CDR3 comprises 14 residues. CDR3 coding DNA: TGCGCCAGCAGCCAAGTTTCAGGGGACTACGAGCAGTACTTC. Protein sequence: CASSQVSGDYEQYF.

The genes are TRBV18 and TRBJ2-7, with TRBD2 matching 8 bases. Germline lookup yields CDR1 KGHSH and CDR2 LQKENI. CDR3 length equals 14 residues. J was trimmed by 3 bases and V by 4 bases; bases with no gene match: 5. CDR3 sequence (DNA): TGTGCCAGCTCACGCCTAGCGGGCGACTACGAGCAGTACTTC. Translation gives CASSRLAGDYEQYF. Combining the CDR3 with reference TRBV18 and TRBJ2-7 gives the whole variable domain NAGVMQNPRHLVRRRGQEARLRCSPMKGHSHVYWYRQLPEEGLKFMVYLQKENIIDESGMPKERFSAEFPKEGPSILRIQQVVRGDSAAYFCASSRLAGDYEQYFGPGTRLTVT.

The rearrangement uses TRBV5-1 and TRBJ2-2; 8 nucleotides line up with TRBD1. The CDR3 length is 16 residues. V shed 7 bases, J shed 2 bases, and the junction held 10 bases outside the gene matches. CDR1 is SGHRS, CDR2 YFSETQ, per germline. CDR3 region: CASGASGTGNTGELFF. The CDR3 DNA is TGCGCCAGCGGCGCTTCTGGGACAGGAAACACCGGGGAGCTGTTTTTT. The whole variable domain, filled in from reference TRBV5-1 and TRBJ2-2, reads KAGVTQTPRYLIKTRGQQVTLSCSPISGHRSVSWYQQTPGQGLQFLFEYFSETQRNKGNFPGRFSGRQFSNSRSEMNVSTLELGDSALYLCASGASGTGNTGELFFGEGSRLTVL.

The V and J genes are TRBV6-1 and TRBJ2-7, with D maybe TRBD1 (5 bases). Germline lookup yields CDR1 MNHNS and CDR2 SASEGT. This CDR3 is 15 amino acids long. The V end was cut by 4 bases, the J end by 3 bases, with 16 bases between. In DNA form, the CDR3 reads TGTGCCAGCAGTGTAGCTAGACAGACCGGCTACGAGCAGTACTTC. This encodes CASSVARQTGYEQYF.

CDR3 region: CASSSEGGSGNTIYF. As DNA, the CDR3 is TGTGCCAGCAGTTCGGAAGGGGGCTCTGGAAACACCATATATTTT. V and J are TRBV6-6 and TRBJ1-3, with D tentatively TRBD1 (6 bases). The ends were cut back, 4 bases at V and 0 bases at J, with 10 bases in the middle. This CDR3 is 15 amino acids long. Germline assignment: CDR1 MNHNY and CDR2 SVGAGI (reference sequence).